Listed below are T cell receptor beta chains from one sample, sequenced in a study of human T cells and chemical hapten exposure. TCRdb independently ran MiXCR on the RACE reads; one entry per CDR3 protein. Among 96,000 or so distinct CDR3 sequences listed, about 9.6% were seen once. Sequencing used whole blood, obtained in connection with sensitization to the hapten diphenylcyclopropenone (DPC). These receptors originate from a woman aged 40 to 55 with alopecia areata. Some clones in this sample may be carry-over from other donors' samples. Both conserved end residues are part of each CDR3. Size tells how often a clone was seen (once, few, many) or the class of an expanded clone, and some rows leave it out.

CDR3 protein: CASSFEGLAGGARTDTQYF
CDR3 length: 19
V gene: TRBV5-6
clone size: few

CDR3 protein: CASSERRGSTDTQYF
CDR3 length: 15
V gene: TRBV2
clone size: -

CDR3 protein: CASSPGRTAYQETQYF
CDR3 length: 16
V gene: TRBV11-3
clone size: many

CDR3 protein: CASSPHGGTDTQYF
CDR3 length: 14
V gene: TRBV7-8
clone size: few

CDR3 protein: CASSQRYPTRTGYRDEQFF
CDR3 length: 19
V gene: TRBV4-3
clone size: -

CDR3 protein: CSARLSHEQYF
CDR3 length: 11
V gene: TRBV20-1
clone size: few

CDR3 protein: CASSGAGNQPQHF
CDR3 length: 13
V gene: TRBV18
clone size: many

CDR3 protein: CASSKPLKRTEAFF
CDR3 length: 14
V gene: TRBV7-2
clone size: -

CDR3 protein: CAIRASGVKTEAFF
CDR3 length: 14
V gene: TRBV10-3
clone size: -

CDR3 protein: CASSRDREETQYF
CDR3 length: 13
V gene: TRBV7-2
clone size: many

CDR3 protein: CASSPTSGEGNEQFF
CDR3 length: 15
V gene: TRBV7-2
clone size: many

CDR3 protein: CASSSPGQGHSPLHF
CDR3 length: 15
V gene: TRBV6-2/TRBV6-3
clone size: -

CDR3 protein: CSVQVEAEAFF
CDR3 length: 11
V gene: TRBV29-1
clone size: -

CDR3 protein: CASSPLRTGGNNSPLHF
CDR3 length: 17
V gene: TRBV18
clone size: many

CDR3 protein: CASSQRTPLNTGELFF
CDR3 length: 16
V gene: TRBV6-5
clone size: many

CDR3 protein: CASNPSGTLYDEQFF
CDR3 length: 15
V gene: TRBV12-3/TRBV12-4
clone size: -

CDR3 protein: CASSLAPPPGTDTQYF
CDR3 length: 16
V gene: TRBV7-2
clone size: many

CDR3 protein: CASSLFRFGRERGDTQYF
CDR3 length: 18
V gene: TRBV12-3/TRBV12-4
clone size: many

CDR3 protein: CASRSGGLAGGGRRDTQYF
CDR3 length: 19
V gene: TRBV7-2
clone size: many

CDR3 protein: CAWSFGGTQNEQFF
CDR3 length: 14
V gene: TRBV30
clone size: -

CDR3 protein: CASSQDWSGSYEQYF
CDR3 length: 15
V gene: TRBV4-3
clone size: few

CDR3 protein: CASSSGGEREYF
CDR3 length: 12
V gene: TRBV6-6
clone size: many